The clone carrying this T cell receptor beta chain has ten or more counts. Antigen specificity is unknown. Authors' data handling: A classifier of distant metastasis in papillary thyroid cancer was built from CDR3 differences (across clinicopathological groups). TCRdb reanalyzed the PCR reads with MiXCR. V and J calls and clone size were set by TCRdb, not the authors. The repertoire holds tens of thousands of clones, with 9.5% to 15% as singletons. Until they underwent thyroid surgery, no patient had received any treatment. V lost 4 bases and J lost 2, with 8 bases in between. This CDR3 comprises 13 residues. The data were taken from a study of metastatic and nonmetastatic thyroid tumors. Study as a whole: Repertoire comparisons spanned blood and tumor or nodule tissue from malignant and benign thyroid patients. Overall study results and limits: According to reports, the diversity of TCR beta was significantly higher in malignant thyroid tumors than in benign nodules, and this held in both blood and tumor samples.

V gene TRBV12-3 or TRBV12-4 combines with J gene TRBJ2-5; D gene ambiguous. Sequenced material: tumor tissue. The receptor's source is a female donor with papillary thyroid cancer or a benign thyroid nodule (not recorded which). Some clones in this sample may be carry-over from other donors' samples. The CDR3 reads CASSSRGQETQYF. The CDR3 region has the DNA TGTGCCAGCAGTTCGCGAGGACAAGAGACCCAGTACTTC.